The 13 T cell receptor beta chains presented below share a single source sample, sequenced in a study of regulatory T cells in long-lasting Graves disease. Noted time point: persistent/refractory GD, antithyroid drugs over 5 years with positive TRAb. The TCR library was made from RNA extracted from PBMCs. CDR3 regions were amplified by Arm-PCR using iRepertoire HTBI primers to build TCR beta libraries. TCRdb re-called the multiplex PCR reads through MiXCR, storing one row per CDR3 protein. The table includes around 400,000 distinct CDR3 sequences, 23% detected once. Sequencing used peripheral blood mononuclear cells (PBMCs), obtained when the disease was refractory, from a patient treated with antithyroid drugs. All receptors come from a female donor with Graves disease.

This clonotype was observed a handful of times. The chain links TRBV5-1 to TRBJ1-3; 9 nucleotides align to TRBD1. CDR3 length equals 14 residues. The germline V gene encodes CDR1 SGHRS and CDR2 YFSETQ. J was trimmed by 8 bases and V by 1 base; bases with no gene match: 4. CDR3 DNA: TGCGCCAGCAGCTTGTCGGGACAGGGTCACACCATATATTTT. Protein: CASSLSGQGHTIYF.

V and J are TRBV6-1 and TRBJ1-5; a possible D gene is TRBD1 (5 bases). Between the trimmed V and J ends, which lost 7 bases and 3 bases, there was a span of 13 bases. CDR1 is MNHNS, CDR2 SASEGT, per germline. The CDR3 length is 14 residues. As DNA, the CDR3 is TGTGCCAGCAATGGTGGGGGGACCAATCAGCCCCAGCATTTT. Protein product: CASNGGGTNQPQHF.

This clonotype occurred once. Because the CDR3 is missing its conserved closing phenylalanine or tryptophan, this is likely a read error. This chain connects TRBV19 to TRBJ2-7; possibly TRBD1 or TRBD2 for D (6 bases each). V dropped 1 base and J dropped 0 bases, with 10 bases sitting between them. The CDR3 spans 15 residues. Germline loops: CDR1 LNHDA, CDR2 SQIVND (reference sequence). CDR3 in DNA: TGTGCCAGTAGTATAGCCGGAGGGGGCTCCTACGAGCAGTACCTC. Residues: CASSIAGGGSYEQYL.

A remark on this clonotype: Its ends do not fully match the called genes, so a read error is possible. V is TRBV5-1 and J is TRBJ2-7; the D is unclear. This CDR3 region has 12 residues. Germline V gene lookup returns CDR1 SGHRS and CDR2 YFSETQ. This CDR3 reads CVSSRGRDEQYF. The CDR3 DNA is TGCGTCAGCAGCCGAGGAAGGGACGAGCAGTACTTC.

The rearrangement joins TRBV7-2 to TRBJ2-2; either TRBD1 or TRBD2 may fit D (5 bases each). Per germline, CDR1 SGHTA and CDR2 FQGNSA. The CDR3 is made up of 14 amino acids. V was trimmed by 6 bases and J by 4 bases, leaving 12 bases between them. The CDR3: CASSGTLFTGELFF. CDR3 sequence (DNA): TGTGCCAGCAGTGGGACCTTATTCACCGGGGAGCTGTTTTTT. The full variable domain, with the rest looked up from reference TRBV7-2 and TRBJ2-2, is GAGVSQSPSNKVTEKGKDVELRCDPISGHTALYWYRQSLGQGLEFLIYFQGNSAPDKSGLPSDRFSAERTGGSVSTLTIQRTQQEDSAVYLCASSGTLFTGELFFGEGSRLTVL.

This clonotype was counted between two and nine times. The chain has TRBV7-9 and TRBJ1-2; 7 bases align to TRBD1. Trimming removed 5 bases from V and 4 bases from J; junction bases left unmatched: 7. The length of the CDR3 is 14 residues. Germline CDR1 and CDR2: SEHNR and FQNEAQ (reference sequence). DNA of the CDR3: TGTGCCAGCAGCCCTCGGGACAGAGTCTATGGCTACACCTTC. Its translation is CASSPRDRVYGYTF.

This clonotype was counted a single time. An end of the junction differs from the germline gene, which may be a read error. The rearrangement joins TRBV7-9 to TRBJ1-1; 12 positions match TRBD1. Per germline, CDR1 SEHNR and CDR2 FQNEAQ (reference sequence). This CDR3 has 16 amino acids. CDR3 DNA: TGTACCAGCAGCCCCCGGGACAGGGGGCCGAACACTGAAGCTTTCTTT. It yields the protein CTSSPRDRGPNTEAFF.

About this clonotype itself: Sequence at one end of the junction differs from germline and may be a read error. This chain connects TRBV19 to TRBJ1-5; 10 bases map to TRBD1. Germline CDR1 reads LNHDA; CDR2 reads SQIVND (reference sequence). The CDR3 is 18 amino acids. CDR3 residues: CASSIFRWGQGNYHPQHF. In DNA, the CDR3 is TGTGCCAGTAGTATATTTAGATGGGGACAGGGGAATTATCATCCCCAGCATTTT.

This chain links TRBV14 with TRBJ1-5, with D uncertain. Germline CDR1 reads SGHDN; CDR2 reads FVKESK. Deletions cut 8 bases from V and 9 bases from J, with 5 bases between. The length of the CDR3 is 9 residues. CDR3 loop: CASGRPQHF. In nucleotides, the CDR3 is TGTGCCAGCGGGCGGCCCCAGCATTTT.

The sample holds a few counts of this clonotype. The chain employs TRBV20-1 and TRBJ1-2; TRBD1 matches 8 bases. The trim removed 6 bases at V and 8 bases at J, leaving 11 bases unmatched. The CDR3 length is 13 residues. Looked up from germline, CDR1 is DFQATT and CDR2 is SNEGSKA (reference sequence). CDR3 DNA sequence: TGCAGTGCGACGGACAGGGCTTATGGGGGCTACACCTTC. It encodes CSATDRAYGGYTF.

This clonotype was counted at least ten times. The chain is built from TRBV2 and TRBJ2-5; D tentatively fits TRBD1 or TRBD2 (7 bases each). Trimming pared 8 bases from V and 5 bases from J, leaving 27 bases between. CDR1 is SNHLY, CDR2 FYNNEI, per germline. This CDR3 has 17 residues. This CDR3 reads CASLRGRGQAFSETQYF. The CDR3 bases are TGTGCCAGCCTGCGGGGGAGGGGGCAAGCTTTTTCGGAGACCCAGTACTTC.

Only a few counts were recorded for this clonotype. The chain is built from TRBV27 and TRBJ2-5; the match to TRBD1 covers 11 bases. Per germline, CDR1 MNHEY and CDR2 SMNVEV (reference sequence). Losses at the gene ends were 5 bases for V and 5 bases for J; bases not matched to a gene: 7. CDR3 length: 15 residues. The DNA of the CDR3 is TGTGCCAGCAGTCCCAAGGGACAGGGGGACGAGACCCAGTACTTC. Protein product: CASSPKGQGDETQYF.

The CDR3 DNA follows: TGTGCCAGCAGTTTGGGGACAGGGCCATCCCAAGAGACCCAGTACTTC. Amino acids: CASSLGTGPSQETQYF. V gene TRBV28 combines with J gene TRBJ2-5; 9 positions match TRBD1. This CDR3 spans 16 amino acids. Germline CDR1 MDHEN, CDR2 SYDVKM. V gave up 3 bases and J gave up 1 base; unmatched junction bases: 6.